Presented here are 14 T cell receptor beta chains from one specimen sequenced in a study of cytomegalovirus exposure and HLA in healthy donors. The method was immunoSEQ multiplex PCR; TCRdb's version includes in-frame clones alone and lacks a portion of them. The sample has about 160,000 clones, roughly 86% seen once; the top ten hold 4% to 5%. Sequencing used PBMCs. Receptor source: a man younger than 30 in good health and CMV-seropositive.

In DNA, the CDR3 is TGTGCCATCAGTGAGTCTCTTGGCTACACCTTC. As protein: CAISESLGYTF. J is TRBJ1-2 and V is TRBV10-3, with D hard to call. Germline CDR1 is ENHRY and CDR2 is SYGVKD. The CDR3 spans 11 residues. V was pared by 0 bases and J by 7 bases, with 3 bases between.

V usage is TRBV27 and J usage is TRBJ2-7, with 9 positions matching TRBD2. The CDR3 is 15 residues long. V was clipped by 8 bases and J by 2 bases; unmatched bases: 10. Germline assignment: CDR1 MNHEY and CDR2 SMNVEV (reference sequence). CDR3 sequence reads: CASGVPGLAPYEQYF. The CDR3 nucleotides are TGTGCCAGCGGAGTACCGGGACTAGCTCCCTACGAGCAGTACTTC.

The CDR3 DNA is TGTGCCAGCACGTATCCATCCGGGACAGGGTTAGGCGGGGAGCTGTTTTTT. Its translation is CASTYPSGTGLGGELFF. The chain recombines TRBV28 with TRBJ2-2, with 9 bases identical to TRBD1. Germline assignment: CDR1 MDHEN and CDR2 SYDVKM. The CDR3 totals 17 residues. J gave up 7 bases and V 7 bases, and 16 bases lay outside the gene matches.

This sequence joins TRBV7-6 and TRBJ2-7; the match to TRBD1 covers 10 bases. Trimming took 8 bases from V and 4 from J; bases not matched to a gene: 2. This CDR3 has 12 residues. Per the germline V gene, CDR1 is SGHVS and CDR2 is FNYEAQ. CDR3 residues: CASQGQGYEQYF. In nucleotides, the CDR3 is TGTGCCAGCCAGGGACAGGGGTACGAGCAGTACTTC.

This rearrangement joins TRBV5-1 to TRBJ2-5, with 8 bases fitting TRBD1. J gave up 2 bases and V 0 bases, and 3 bases lay outside the gene matches. The CDR3 runs 15 residues. Germline V gene lookup returns CDR1 SGHRS and CDR2 YFSETQ. The CDR3 region has the DNA TGCGCCAGCAGCTTGGGGACAGGGAGGCAAGAGACCCAGTACTTC. As protein: CASSLGTGRQETQYF.

The chain couples TRBV5-4 to TRBJ2-3; 14 bases match TRBD2. CDR3 length equals 17 residues. CDR1 is SGHNT and CDR2 is YYREEE in the germline V gene (reference sequence). Trimming at V came to 0 bases and at J to 5 bases, leaving 5 bases not matched to a gene. Here the CDR3 reads CASSLGGLAGVGDTQYF. The CDR3 region has the DNA TGTGCCAGCAGCTTGGGGGGACTAGCGGGAGTGGGAGATACGCAGTATTTT.

The chain combines TRBV23-1 with TRBJ2-5; 9 bases are a match to TRBD1. TRBV23-1 is designated an ORF whose function remains uncertain. CDR3 length: 15 amino acids. Germline trimming cut 6 bases from V and 5 bases from J; bases unmatched to any gene: 10. The CDR3: CASSSSGQGRETQYF. Here the CDR3 DNA reads TGCGCCAGCAGCTCCTCTGGACAGGGGCGGGAGACCCAGTACTTC.

V is TRBV19 and J is TRBJ1-5; 8 nucleotides agree with TRBD1. The CDR3 has 16 amino acids. With V trimmed by 4 bases and J by 4 bases, 9 bases remained unmatched. Germline V gene data show CDR1 as LNHDA and CDR2 as SQIVND (reference sequence). For the CDR3, the DNA is TGTGCCAGTAGTACGACCTCCGGGACAGGTAATCAGCCCCAGCATTTT. Its protein is CASSTTSGTGNQPQHF.

The V call is TRBV19, the J call TRBJ1-5; the match to TRBD1 covers 8 bases. Germline V lookup: CDR1 LNHDA, CDR2 SQIVND (reference sequence). V trimming: 1 base; J trimming: 1 base; junction bases outside the gene matches: 3. CDR3 length equals 16 residues. The CDR3 region has the DNA TGTGCCAGTAGTATAGTTCGGACAGGGAGCAATCAGCCCCAGCATTTT. Amino acids: CASSIVRTGSNQPQHF.

The chain joins TRBV28 to TRBJ2-5, with D maybe TRBD2 (6 bases). This CDR3 is 18 amino acids long. The ends were cut back, 6 bases at V and 3 bases at J, with 26 bases in the middle. Germline V gene sequence: CDR1 MDHEN, CDR2 SYDVKM. CDR3 in amino acids: CASRLGRGDYWGKETQYF. DNA of the CDR3: TGTGCCAGCAGACTCGGCCGCGGGGATTATTGGGGGAAAGAGACCCAGTACTTC.

The chain combines TRBV19 with TRBJ2-7, with unresolved D. The ends were cut back, 1 base at V and 9 bases at J, with 13 bases in the middle. CDR3 length: 13 amino acids. Per the germline V gene, CDR1 is LNHDA and CDR2 is SQIVND (reference sequence). CDR3 loop: CASSIAGVGWQYF. The CDR3 DNA reads TGTGCCAGTAGTATAGCTGGAGTCGGGTGGCAGTACTTC.

Here the CDR3 reads CASSYGLAGAYEQYF. In nucleotides, the CDR3 is TGCGCCAGCAGCTACGGACTAGCGGGGGCCTACGAGCAGTACTTC. The rearrangement joins TRBV4-1 to TRBJ2-7, with TRBD2 identical over 13 bases. Trimming removed 5 bases from V and 2 bases from J; junction bases left unmatched: 3. The CDR3 has 15 amino acids. Germline V gene sequence: CDR1 MGHRA, CDR2 YSYEKL.

The rearrangement joins TRBV19 to TRBJ2-1; D might be TRBD2 (5 bases). V was clipped by 3 bases and J by 2 bases, with 11 bases between them. From germline, CDR1 is LNHDA and CDR2 SQIVND (reference sequence). This CDR3 region has 15 residues. This chain's CDR3 is CASSMRTGPYNEQFF. CDR3 coding DNA: TGTGCCAGTAGTATGAGGACTGGGCCCTACAATGAGCAGTTCTTC.

This rearrangement joins TRBV18 to TRBJ1-2; 12 nucleotides agree with TRBD1. The trim removed 1 base at V and 8 bases at J, leaving 2 bases unmatched. The CDR3 spans 14 residues. CDR1 is KGHSH and CDR2 is LQKENI in the germline V gene. The CDR3 spells CASSPRDRGHGYTF. CDR3 nucleotides: TGTGCCAGCTCACCACGGGACAGGGGGCACGGCTACACCTTC.